Following are 3 T cell receptor beta chains from one sample sequenced in a study of monozygotic twins with inflammatory bowel disease. TCRdb reprocessed the 5' RACE reads and reports one entry per CDR3 protein, with no DNA. The table for this sample gives about 160,000 distinct CDR3 sequences. The material sequenced was blood. All receptors come from a human donor with ulcerative colitis or Crohn's disease, or a healthy co-twin of an affected twin (not recorded which).

The chain links TRBV19 to TRBJ2-1. The CDR3 is made up of 15 amino acids. Per the germline V gene, CDR1 is LNHDA and CDR2 is SQIVND (reference sequence). This CDR3 is CASSISTGSYNEQFF. Using reference TRBV19 and TRBJ2-1 for the parts outside the CDR3, the full variable domain is DGGITQSPKYLFRKEGQNVTLSCEQNLNHDAMYWYRQDPGQGLRLIYYSQIVNDFQKGDIAEGYSVSREKKESFPLTVTSAQKNPTAFYLCASSISTGSYNEQFFGPGTRLTVL.

The J gene is TRBJ1-2, the V gene TRBV27; the TRBD1 assignment by TCRdb is unverifiable without DNA. Germline CDR1 is MNHEY and CDR2 is SMNVEV (reference sequence). The CDR3 runs to 18 residues. The CDR3 region is CASSLYGGFGSVNYGYTF.

The CDR3 reads CASTRNGQDNTGELFF. The chain is built from TRBV28 and TRBJ2-2; there is no DNA to check the TCRdb D call of TRBD1. The germline V gene encodes CDR1 MDHEN and CDR2 SYDVKM. The CDR3 sequence is 16 residues long.